The entry below describes one T cell receptor beta chain. The data were obtained in a study of blood T cell repertoires in COVID-19. Method: immunoSEQ multiplex PCR; TCRdb's copy keeps in-frame clones and lacks some. In the table there are around 310,000 clones, over 85% of which are singletons. The CDR3 runs to 13 residues. Germline V gene data show CDR1 as SGHRS and CDR2 as YFSETQ. The V end lost 4 bases, the J end lost 13 bases, and 18 bases lay between the germline ends. The sequenced material came from PBMCs or T cells enriched from blood (not recorded which). The TCR sequence derives from a woman aged 25-40 years who had recovered from COVID-19. The genes are TRBV5-1 and TRBJ2-1, with a tentative D call TRBD2 (6 bases). Here the CDR3 reads CASSQDYFSIQFF. CDR3 in DNA: TGCGCCAGCAGCCAGGACTATTTTTCGATTCAGTTCTTC.